The next 9 T cell receptor beta chains were all read from a single sample in a study of Ad26.COV2.S vaccination and SARS-CoV-2 variants. Libraries were prepared by immunoSEQ multiplex PCR; TCRdb keeps only in-frame clonotypes and omits some of them. The repertoire has about 390,000 clones, about nine tenths of them found once; the top ten carry approximately 3.7%. Treatment: 19 received Ad26.COV2.S at low or high dose, single or two shots; several received placebo; per-sample allocation not given. Collection of samples fell on day 63 after the first vaccine or placebo injection. The material sequenced was peripheral blood, taken in a trial of Ad26.COV2.S vaccine versus placebo. These receptors originate from a person between 18 and 60 years old who received the Ad26.COV2.S COVID-19 vaccine or a placebo.

This clone showed up just a few times. The J gene is TRBJ1-5, the V gene TRBV27; 7 nucleotides align to TRBD1. This CDR3 spans 16 amino acids. V gave up 2 bases and J gave up 2 bases; unmatched junction bases: 6. Germline V gives CDR1 MNHEY, CDR2 SMNVEV (reference sequence). The CDR3 sequence: CASSLGGGFGNQPQHF. CDR3 sequence (DNA): TGTGCCAGCAGTTTAGGAGGGGGCTTCGGCAATCAGCCCCAGCATTTT.

This clone was seen many times. The rearrangement uses TRBV4-3 and TRBJ2-2, with unresolved D. The ends were cut back, 0 bases at V and 4 bases at J, with 18 bases in the middle. This CDR3 is 18 amino acids long. The germline V gene encodes CDR1 LGHNA and CDR2 YSLEER. CDR3 sequence: CASSQEQPGTDPTGELFF. The CDR3 DNA sequence: TGCGCCAGCAGCCAAGAACAGCCCGGAACAGATCCCACCGGGGAGCTGTTTTTT.

The chain couples TRBV30 to TRBJ2-5; D gene ambiguous. CDR1 is GTSNPN and CDR2 is SVGIG in the germline V gene (reference sequence). Trimming took off 3 bases at V and 4 bases at J, with 9 bases between the two ends. The CDR3 spans 12 residues. The CDR3 region is CAWSQVGETQYF. CDR3 bases: TGTGCCTGGAGCCAGGTGGGAGAGACCCAGTACTTC.

In this sample, this clone turned up once. The J gene is TRBJ2-4, the V gene TRBV2, with unresolved D. V lost 5 bases and J 0 bases, leaving 8 bases between the germline ends. This CDR3 spans 14 amino acids. CDR1 and CDR2 (germline): SNHLY, FYNNEI. CDR3 sequence reads: CASSSYAAKNIQYF. DNA for the CDR3: TGTGCCAGCAGTTCTTATGCAGCCAAAAACATTCAGTACTTC.

This clone occurred once. Other DNA sequences in this specimen translate into the identical CDR3. The chain has TRBV3-1 (or the pseudogene TRBV3-2) and TRBJ1-4; TRBD1 might be the D (6 bases). Trimming cost V 6 bases and J 2 bases, with 10 bases left between them. Germline V gene sequence: CDR1 LGHDT, CDR2 YNNKEL (reference sequence). CDR3 size: 14 residues. CDR3 nucleotide sequence: TGTGCCAGCAGTCTACAGGGTACTAATGAAAAACTGTTTTTT. It yields the protein CASSLQGTNEKLFF.

This chain connects TRBV2 to TRBJ1-5, with 8 bases that match TRBD1. There are 15 residues in the CDR3. Germline CDR1 is SNHLY and CDR2 is FYNNEI. Trimming took 6 bases from V and 0 from J; bases not matched to a gene: 4. This CDR3 reads CASRTGAISNQPQHF. In DNA, the CDR3 is TGTGCCAGCAGGACAGGGGCTATTAGCAATCAGCCCCAGCATTTT.

The genes are TRBV9 and TRBJ2-1, with D possibly being TRBD2 (5 bases). Trimming took 7 bases from V and 7 from J, leaving 12 bases between them. Looked up from germline, CDR1 is SGDLS and CDR2 is YYNGEE. The CDR3 consists of 12 residues. CDR3 sequence reads: CASGQRGNEQFF. In nucleotides, the CDR3 is TGTGCCAGCGGCCAGAGAGGGAATGAGCAGTTCTTC.

A word on this clone: One end of the junction does not line up with germline, which may come from a read error. This chain links TRBV6-2 or TRBV6-3 with TRBJ2-5, with 12 bases that match TRBD2. This CDR3 is 15 amino acids long. Germline V gene lookup returns CDR1 MNHEY and CDR2 SVGEGT. The CDR3 region has the DNA TGTGCCGGCAGTTACTCTAGCGGGGGGGCAGAGACCCAGTACTTC. This encodes CAGSYSSGGAETQYF.

The sample holds a few counts of this clone. Other DNA sequences in the same sample also yield this CDR3. This chain links TRBV5-4 with TRBJ1-1; D ambiguous. This CDR3 region has 11 residues. V lost 0 bases and J 7 bases, leaving 4 bases between the germline ends. The germline CDR1 and CDR2 sequences are SGHNT and YYREEE (reference sequence). Here the CDR3 reads CASSLGLEAFF. The CDR3 bases are TGTGCCAGCAGCTTGGGGCTTGAAGCTTTCTTT.